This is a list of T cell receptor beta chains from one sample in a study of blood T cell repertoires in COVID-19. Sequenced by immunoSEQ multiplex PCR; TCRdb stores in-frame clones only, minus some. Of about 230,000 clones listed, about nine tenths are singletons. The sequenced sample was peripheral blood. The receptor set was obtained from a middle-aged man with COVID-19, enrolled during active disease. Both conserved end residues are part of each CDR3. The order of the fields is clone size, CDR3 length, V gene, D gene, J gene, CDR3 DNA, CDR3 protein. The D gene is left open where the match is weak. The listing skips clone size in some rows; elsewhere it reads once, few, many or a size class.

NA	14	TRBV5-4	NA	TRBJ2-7	TGTGCCAGCAGCTTGGCCTTTGGAGTTAGCGAGCAGTACTTC	CASSLAFGVSEQYF
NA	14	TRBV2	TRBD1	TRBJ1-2	TGTGCCAGCAGTGAATCACAGGGGGCGCGGGGCTACACCTTC	CASSESQGARGYTF
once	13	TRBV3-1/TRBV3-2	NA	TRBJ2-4	TGTGCCAGCAGCCAAGGGACAGAGAACATTCAGTACTTC	CASSQGTENIQYF
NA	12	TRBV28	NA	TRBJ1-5	TGTGCCAGCAACACAGCTAATCAGCCCCAGCATTTT	CASNTANQPQHF
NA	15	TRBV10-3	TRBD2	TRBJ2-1	TGTGCCATCAAAGGACTAGCGGGGGGGCCAGAGGAGCAGTTCTTC	CAIKGLAGGPEEQFF
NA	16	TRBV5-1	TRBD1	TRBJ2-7	TGCGCCAGCAGCGGCCTTAGAGGACAGGGTCGCGACGAGCAGTACTTC	CASSGLRGQGRDEQYF
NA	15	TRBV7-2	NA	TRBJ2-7	TGTGCCAGCAGCTTACGGGGAAGTATTTCCTACGAGCAGTACTTC	CASSLRGSISYEQYF
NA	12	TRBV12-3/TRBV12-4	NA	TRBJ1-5	TGTGCCAGCAGTTTAGTTAGTCAGCCCCAGCATTTT	CASSLVSQPQHF
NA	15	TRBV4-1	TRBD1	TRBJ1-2	TGCGCCAGCAGCCAGGGACAGGGGGCGGGCTATGGCTACACCTTC	CASSQGQGAGYGYTF
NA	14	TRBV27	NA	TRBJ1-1	TGTGCCAGCAGTCAACAGATCCCGAACACTGAAGCTTTCTTT	CASSQQIPNTEAFF
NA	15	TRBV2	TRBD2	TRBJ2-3	TGTGCCAGCAGTGAACTAGCGGGAGTTCGGGATACGCAGTATTTT	CASSELAGVRDTQYF